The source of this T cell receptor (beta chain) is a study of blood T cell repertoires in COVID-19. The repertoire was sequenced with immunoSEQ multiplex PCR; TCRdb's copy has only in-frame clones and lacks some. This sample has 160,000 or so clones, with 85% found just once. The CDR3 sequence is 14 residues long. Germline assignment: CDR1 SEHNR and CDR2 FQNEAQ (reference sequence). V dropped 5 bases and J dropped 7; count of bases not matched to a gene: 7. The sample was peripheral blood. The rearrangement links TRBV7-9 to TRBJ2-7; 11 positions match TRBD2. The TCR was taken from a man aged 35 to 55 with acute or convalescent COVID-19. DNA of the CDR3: TGTGCCAGCAGCACTACTAGCGGGGGAGGAGAGCAGTACTTC. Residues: CASSTTSGGGEQYF. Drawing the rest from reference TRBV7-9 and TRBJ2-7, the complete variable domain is DTGVSQNPRHKITKRGQNVTFRCDPISEHNRLYWYRQTLGQGPEFLTYFQNEAQLEKSRLLSDRFSAERPKGSFSTLEIQRTEQGDSAMYLCASSTTSGGGEQYFGPGTRLTVT.